This entry features one T cell receptor beta chain sequence. Its antigen is still unknown. Germline V gene data show CDR1 as GTSNPN and CDR2 as SVGIG (reference sequence). The CDR3 contains 13 residues. Between the trimmed V and J ends, which lost 4 bases and 3 bases, there was a span of 10 bases. Produced via immunoSEQ multiplex PCR; TCRdb's table is partial and in-frame only. Of about 130,000 clones in the sample, around 83% were seen once. This sample stems from a study of T cell responses to AZD1222 COVID-19 vaccine. The study's findings and limits: A mostly white British donor set with more females was recruited, and clonal diversity was possibly underestimated. Rises in breadth and depth of Spike-specific TCRs came after two AZD1222 doses.

Sequenced material: peripheral blood, taken 28 days after the second AZD1222 dose. This receptor was taken from an adult who received the AZD1222 COVID-19 vaccine. This chain links TRBV30 with TRBJ1-5; unclear D gene. The CDR3 here is CAWTGGPNQPQHF. The CDR3 coding sequence is TGTGCCTGGACCGGCGGACCCAATCAGCCCCAGCATTTT.